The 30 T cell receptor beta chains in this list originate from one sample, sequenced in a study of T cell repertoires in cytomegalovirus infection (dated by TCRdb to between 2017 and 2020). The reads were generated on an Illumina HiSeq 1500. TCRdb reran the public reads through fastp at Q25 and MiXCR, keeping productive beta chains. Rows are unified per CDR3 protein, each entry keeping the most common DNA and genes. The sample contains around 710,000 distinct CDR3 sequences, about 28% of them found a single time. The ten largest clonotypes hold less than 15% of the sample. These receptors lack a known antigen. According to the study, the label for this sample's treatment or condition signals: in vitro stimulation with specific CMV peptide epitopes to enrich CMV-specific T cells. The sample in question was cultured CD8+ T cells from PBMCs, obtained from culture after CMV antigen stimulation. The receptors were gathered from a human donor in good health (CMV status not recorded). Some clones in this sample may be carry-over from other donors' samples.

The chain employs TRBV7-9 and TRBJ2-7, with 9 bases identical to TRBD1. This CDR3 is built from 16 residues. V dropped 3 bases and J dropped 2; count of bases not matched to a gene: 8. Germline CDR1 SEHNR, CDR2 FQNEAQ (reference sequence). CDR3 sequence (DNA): TGTGCCAGCAGCTTCCCGGGACAGGGAACAACCTACGAGCAGTACTTC. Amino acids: CASSFPGQGTTYEQYF. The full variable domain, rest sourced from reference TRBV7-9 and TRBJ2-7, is DTGVSQNPRHKITKRGQNVTFRCDPISEHNRLYWYRQTLGQGPEFLTYFQNEAQLEKSRLLSDRFSAERPKGSFSTLEIQRTEQGDSAMYLCASSFPGQGTTYEQYFGPGTRLTVT.

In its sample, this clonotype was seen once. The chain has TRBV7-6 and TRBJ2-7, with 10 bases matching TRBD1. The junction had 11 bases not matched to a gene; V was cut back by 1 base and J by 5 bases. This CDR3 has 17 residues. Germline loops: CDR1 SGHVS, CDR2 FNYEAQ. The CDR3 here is CASSLEFTGTGAHEQYF. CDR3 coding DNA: TGTGCCAGCAGCTTAGAGTTTACAGGGACAGGGGCCCACGAGCAGTACTTC.

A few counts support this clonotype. The DNA of the CDR3 is TGTGCCAGCAGCCCCAAGGGGTGGTCCCACTTGAACACTGAAGCTTTCTTT. Its translation: CASSPKGWSHLNTEAFF. This rearrangement joins TRBV7-9 to TRBJ1-1, with D possibly matching TRBD1 (5 bases). This CDR3 spans 17 amino acids. The V and J ends lost 5 bases and 0 bases respectively, with 19 bases between them. CDR1 and CDR2 from the germline V gene are SEHNR and FQNEAQ (reference sequence).

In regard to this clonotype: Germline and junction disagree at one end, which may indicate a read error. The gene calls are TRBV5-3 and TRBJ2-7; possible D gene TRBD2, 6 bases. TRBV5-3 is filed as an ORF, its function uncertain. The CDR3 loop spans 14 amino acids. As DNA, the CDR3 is TGTGCCAGCAGCTTTACGGGGGAAACCTACGAGCAGTACTTC. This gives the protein CASSFTGETYEQYF.

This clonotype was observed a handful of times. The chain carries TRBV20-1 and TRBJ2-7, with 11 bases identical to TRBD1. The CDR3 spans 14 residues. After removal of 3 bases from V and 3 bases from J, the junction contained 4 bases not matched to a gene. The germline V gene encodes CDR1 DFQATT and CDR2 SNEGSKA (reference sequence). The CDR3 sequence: CSASEGTGGYEQYF. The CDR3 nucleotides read TGCAGTGCTAGCGAGGGGACAGGGGGCTACGAGCAGTACTTC.

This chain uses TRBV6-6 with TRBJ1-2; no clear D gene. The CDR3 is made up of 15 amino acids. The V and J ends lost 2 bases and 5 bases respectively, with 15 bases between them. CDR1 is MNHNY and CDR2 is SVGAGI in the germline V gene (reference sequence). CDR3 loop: CASSYPDVGYYGYTF. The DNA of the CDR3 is TGTGCCAGCAGTTACCCGGACGTCGGATATTATGGCTACACCTTC.

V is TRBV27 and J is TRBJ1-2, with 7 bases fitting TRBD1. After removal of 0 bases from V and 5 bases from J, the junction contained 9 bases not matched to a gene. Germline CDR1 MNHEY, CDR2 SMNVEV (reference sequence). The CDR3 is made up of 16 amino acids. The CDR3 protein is CASSLSTAAGGYGYTF. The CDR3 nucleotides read TGTGCCAGCAGTTTATCGACCGCTGCAGGGGGGTATGGCTACACCTTC.

This CDR3 reads CSVGTPQSSYNSPLHF. The CDR3 bases are TGCAGCGTGGGGACTCCCCAAAGCTCCTATAATTCACCCCTCCACTTT. V usage is TRBV29-1 and J usage is TRBJ1-6, with D tentatively TRBD1 (5 bases). The CDR3 totals 16 residues. The V and J ends lost 6 bases and 0 bases respectively, with 15 bases between them. CDR1 SQVTM and CDR2 ANQGSEA come from the germline V gene. The full variable domain, in which reference TRBV29-1 and TRBJ1-6 provide the parts outside the CDR3, is SAVISQKPSRDICQRGTSLTIQCQVDSQVTMMFWYRQQPGQSLTLIATANQGSEATYESGFVIDKFPISRPNLTFSTLTVSNMSPEDSSIYLCSVGTPQSSYNSPLHFGNGTRLTVT.

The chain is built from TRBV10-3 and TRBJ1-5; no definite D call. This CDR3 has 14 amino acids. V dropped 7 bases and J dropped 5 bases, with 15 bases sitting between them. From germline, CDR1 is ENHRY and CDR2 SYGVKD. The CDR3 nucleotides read TGTGCCATCAATACCAACAGATCTGATCAGCCCCAGCATTTT. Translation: CAINTNRSDQPQHF.

The CDR3 reads CASRSKLNTEAFF. The CDR3 DNA reads TGTGCCAGCAGATCGAAGTTGAACACTGAAGCTTTCTTT. This chain links TRBV6-6 with TRBJ1-1; D remains ambiguous. CDR3 length equals 13 residues. V gave up 6 bases and J gave up 0 bases, with 8 bases separating them. Germline loops: CDR1 MNHNY, CDR2 SVGAGI (reference sequence).

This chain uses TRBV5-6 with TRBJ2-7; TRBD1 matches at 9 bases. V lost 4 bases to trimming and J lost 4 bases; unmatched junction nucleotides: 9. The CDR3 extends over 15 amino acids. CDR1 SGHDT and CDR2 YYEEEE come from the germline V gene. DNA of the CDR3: TGTGCCAGCAGCAAGACCACGGACAGGGGTTACGAGCAGTACTTC. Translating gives CASSKTTDRGYEQYF.

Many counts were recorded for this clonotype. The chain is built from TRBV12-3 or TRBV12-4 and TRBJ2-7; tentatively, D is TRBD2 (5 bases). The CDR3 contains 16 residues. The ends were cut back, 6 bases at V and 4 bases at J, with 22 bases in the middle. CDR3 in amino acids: CASSLDGNLFQYEQYF. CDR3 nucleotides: TGTGCCAGCAGCCTGGACGGGAACCTCTTCCAATACGAGCAGTACTTC.

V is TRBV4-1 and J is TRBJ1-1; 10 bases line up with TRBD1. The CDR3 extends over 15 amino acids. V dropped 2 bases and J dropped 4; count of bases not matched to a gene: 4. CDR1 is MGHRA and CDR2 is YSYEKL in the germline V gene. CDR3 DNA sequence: TGCGCCAGCAGCCAACCTCGGACAGGGGGCACTGAAGCTTTCTTT. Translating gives CASSQPRTGGTEAFF.

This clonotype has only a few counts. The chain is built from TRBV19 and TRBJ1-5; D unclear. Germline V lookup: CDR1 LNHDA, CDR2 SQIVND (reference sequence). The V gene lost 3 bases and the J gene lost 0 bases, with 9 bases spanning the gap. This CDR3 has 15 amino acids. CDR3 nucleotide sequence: TGTGCCAGTAGTATTCGCAGATATAGCAATCAGCCCCAGCATTTT. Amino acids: CASSIRRYSNQPQHF.

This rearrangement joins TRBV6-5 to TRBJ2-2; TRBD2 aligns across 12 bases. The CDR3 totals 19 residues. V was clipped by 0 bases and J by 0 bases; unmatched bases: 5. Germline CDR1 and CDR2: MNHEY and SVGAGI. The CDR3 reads CASSYSGLAGGPNTGELFF. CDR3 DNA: TGTGCCAGCAGTTACTCAGGGCTAGCGGGGGGGCCGAACACCGGGGAGCTGTTTTTT.

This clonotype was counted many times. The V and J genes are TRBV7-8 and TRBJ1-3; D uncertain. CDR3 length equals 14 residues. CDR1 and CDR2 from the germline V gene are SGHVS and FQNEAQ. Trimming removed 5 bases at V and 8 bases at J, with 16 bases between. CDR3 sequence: CASSADFGWDTIYF. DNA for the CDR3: TGTGCCAGCAGCGCGGACTTTGGGTGGGACACCATATATTTT.

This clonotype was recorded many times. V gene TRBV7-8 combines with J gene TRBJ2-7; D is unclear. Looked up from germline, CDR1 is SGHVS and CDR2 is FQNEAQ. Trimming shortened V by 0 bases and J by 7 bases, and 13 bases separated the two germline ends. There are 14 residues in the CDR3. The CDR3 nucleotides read TGTGCCAGCAGCTTAGCGCCAGGTCCTCGGGAGCAGTACGTC. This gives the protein CASSLAPGPREQYV.

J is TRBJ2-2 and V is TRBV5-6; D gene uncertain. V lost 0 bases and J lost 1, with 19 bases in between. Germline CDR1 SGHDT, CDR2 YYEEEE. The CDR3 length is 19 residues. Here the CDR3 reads CASSLDFGPLRMNTGELFF. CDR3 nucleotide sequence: TGTGCCAGCAGCTTGGATTTCGGCCCTCTTCGAATGAACACCGGGGAGCTGTTTTTT.

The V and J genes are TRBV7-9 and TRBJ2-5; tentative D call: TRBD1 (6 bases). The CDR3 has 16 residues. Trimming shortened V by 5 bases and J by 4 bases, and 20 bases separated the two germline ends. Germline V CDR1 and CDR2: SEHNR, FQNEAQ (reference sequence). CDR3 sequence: CASSPLDSRAGETQYF. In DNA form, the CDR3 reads TGTGCCAGCAGCCCACTGGACAGCCGGGCGGGAGAGACCCAGTACTTC.

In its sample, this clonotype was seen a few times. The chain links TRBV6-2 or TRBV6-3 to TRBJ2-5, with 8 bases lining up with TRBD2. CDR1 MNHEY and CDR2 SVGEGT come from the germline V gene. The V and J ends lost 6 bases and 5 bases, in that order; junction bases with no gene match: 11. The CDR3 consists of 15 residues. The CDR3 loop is CASSPRGSGEETQYF. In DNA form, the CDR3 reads TGTGCCAGCAGCCCCCGTGGTAGCGGGGAGGAGACCCAGTACTTC.

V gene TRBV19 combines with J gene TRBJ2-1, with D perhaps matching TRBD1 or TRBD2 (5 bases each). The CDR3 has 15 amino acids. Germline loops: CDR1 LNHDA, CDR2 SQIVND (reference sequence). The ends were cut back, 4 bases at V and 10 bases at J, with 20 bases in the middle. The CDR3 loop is CASSRREGSVGEQFF. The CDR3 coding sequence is TGTGCCAGTAGTAGGAGAGAGGGGTCCGTTGGCGAGCAGTTCTTC.

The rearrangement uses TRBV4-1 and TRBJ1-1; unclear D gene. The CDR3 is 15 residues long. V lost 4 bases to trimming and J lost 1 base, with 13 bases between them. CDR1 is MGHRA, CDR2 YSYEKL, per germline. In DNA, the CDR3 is TGCGCCAGCAGCCGTCCTTTAGGGAGGAACACTGAAGCTTTCTTT. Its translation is CASSRPLGRNTEAFF.

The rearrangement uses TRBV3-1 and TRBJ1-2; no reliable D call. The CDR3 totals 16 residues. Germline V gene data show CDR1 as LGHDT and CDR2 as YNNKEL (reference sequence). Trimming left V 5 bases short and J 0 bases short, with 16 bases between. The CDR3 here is CASSFRSHRPNYGYTF. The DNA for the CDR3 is TGTGCCAGCAGCTTCAGATCCCACCGCCCTAACTATGGCTACACCTTC.

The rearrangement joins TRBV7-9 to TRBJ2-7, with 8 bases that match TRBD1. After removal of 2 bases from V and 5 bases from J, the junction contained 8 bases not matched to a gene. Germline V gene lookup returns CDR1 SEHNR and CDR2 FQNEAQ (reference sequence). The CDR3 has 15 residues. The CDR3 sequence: CASSLPRTGRDEQYF. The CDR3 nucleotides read TGTGCCAGCAGCTTACCCCGGACAGGGAGAGACGAGCAGTACTTC.

Here the CDR3 reads CASMARSLAGVRYNEQFF. The CDR3 DNA is TGTGCCAGCATGGCCCGGTCGCTAGCGGGAGTCCGCTACAATGAGCAGTTCTTC. The chain employs TRBV27 and TRBJ2-1, with 10 bases identical to TRBD2. Per germline, CDR1 MNHEY and CDR2 SMNVEV (reference sequence). CDR3 length: 18 residues. Losses at the gene ends were 7 bases for V and 3 bases for J; bases not matched to a gene: 15.

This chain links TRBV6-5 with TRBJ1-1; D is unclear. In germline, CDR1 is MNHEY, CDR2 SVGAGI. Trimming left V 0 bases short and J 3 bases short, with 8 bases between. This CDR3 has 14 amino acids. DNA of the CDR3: TGTGCCAGCAGTTACTCGAGTGTACACACTGAAGCTTTCTTT. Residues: CASSYSSVHTEAFF.

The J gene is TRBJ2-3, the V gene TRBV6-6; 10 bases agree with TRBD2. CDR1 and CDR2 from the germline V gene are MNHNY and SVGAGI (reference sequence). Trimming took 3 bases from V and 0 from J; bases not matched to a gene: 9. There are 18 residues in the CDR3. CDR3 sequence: CASSYQRGGSSSTDTQYF. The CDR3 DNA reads TGTGCCAGCAGTTATCAGCGGGGGGGTTCCTCTAGCACAGATACGCAGTATTTT.

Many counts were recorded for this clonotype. The CDR3 nucleotides read TGTGCCAGCAGTGAAGCCCCAGCCTGGGCAGGGCCGGAGACCCAGTACTTC. Translating it yields CASSEAPAWAGPETQYF. The chain combines TRBV6-1 with TRBJ2-5; TRBD1 is a possible D gene (5 bases). The ends were cut back, 0 bases at V and 5 bases at J, with 19 bases in the middle. Germline V gene data show CDR1 as MNHNS and CDR2 as SASEGT. The CDR3 is 17 amino acids.

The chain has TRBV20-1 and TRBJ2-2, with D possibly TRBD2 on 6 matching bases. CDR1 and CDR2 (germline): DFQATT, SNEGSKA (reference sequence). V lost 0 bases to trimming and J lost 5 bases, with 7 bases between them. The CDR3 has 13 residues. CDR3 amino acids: CSARERGTGELFF. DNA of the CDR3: TGCAGTGCTAGAGAGCGGGGTACCGGGGAGCTGTTTTTT.

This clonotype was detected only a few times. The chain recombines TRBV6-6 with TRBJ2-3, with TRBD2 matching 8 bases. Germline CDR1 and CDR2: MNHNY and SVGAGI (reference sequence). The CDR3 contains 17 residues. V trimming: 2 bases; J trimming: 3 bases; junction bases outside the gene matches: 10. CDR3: CASSYHPTSGGTDTQYF. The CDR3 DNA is TGTGCCAGCAGTTACCATCCCACAAGCGGGGGAACAGATACGCAGTATTTT.